These T cell receptor beta chains were read from a single sample in a study of blood T cells in healthy people across ages. TCRdb ran MiXCR on the 5' RACE reads and lists one entry per CDR3 protein. The sample lists more than 1.4 million distinct CDR3 sequences; 42% were seen once. Source material: blood. The receptors derive from a woman in her late teens or twenties in good health. Each CDR3 is given with its conserved first and last residue. A D gene is named only where the DNA matches it firmly. Clone size appears in some rows only: once, few, many, or a class for an expanded clone.

d_gene | j_gene | abundance | len | v_gene | CDR3nt | CDR3aa
TRBD2 | TRBJ2-1 | - | 15 | TRBV6-2/TRBV6-3 | TGTGCCAGCACTTTAGCGGGGAGCTCCTACAATGAGCAGTTCTTC | CASTLAGSSYNEQFF
TRBD2 | TRBJ2-1 | - | 14 | TRBV20-1 | TGCAGTGCTAGAGACGGGACTAGGGGGGGTGAGCAGTTCTTC | CSARDGTRGGEQFF
TRBD2 | TRBJ2-3 | - | 15 | TRBV10-1 | TGCGCCAGCAGCAGGACTAGCGGGGATTCAGATACGCAGTATTTT | CASSRTSGDSDTQYF
TRBD2 | TRBJ2-1 | few | 15 | TRBV6-5 | TGTGCCAGCAGTTATGTGAGCGGGAGTACGAATGAGCAGTTCTTC | CASSYVSGSTNEQFF
- | TRBJ1-5 | few | 15 | TRBV5-6 | TGTGCCAGCAGCCGCACCCGAGGGGCGAGTCAGCCCCAGCATTTT | CASSRTRGASQPQHF
- | TRBJ2-7 | - | 18 | TRBV7-9 | TGTGCCAGCAGCGGAGGGGGCCTGGGGCGGGAGATTTACAATGAGCAGTACTTC | CASSGGGLGREIYNEQYF
- | TRBJ1-1 | many | 14 | TRBV10-3 | TGTGCCATCAGTGAGTCCGGGGGGAACACTGAAGCTTTCTTT | CAISESGGNTEAFF
TRBD1 | TRBJ2-1 | few | 14 | TRBV18 | TGTGCCAGCTCCATGACAGGGATGGGCAATGAGCAGTTCTTC | CASSMTGMGNEQFF
TRBD2 | TRBJ2-3 | many | 13 | TRBV2 | TGTGCCAGCCGGGGACTAGACACAGATACGCAGTATTTT | CASRGLDTDTQYF
- | TRBJ2-7 | - | 15 | TRBV30 | TGTGCCTGGAGTGTACTCGGAAGGGTTACCTACGAGCAGTACTTC | CAWSVLGRVTYEQYF
- | TRBJ1-3 | - | 15 | TRBV23-1 | TGCGCCAGCAGTCAATCGGAACACTTAGGAAACACCATATATTTT | CASSQSEHLGNTIYF
- | TRBJ2-5 | once | 15 | TRBV24-1 | TGTGCCACCAGTGATTCCCTAGGGGAGAAAGAGACCCAGTACTTC | CATSDSLGEKETQYF
- | TRBJ1-1 | - | 13 | TRBV4-1 | TGCGCCAGCAGCCCCAGGGAAGGCACTGAAGCTTTCTTT | CASSPREGTEAFF
TRBD2 | TRBJ2-2 | - | 17 | TRBV20-1 | TGCAGTGCTAGAAACGCGGGAGAGCCTTCGAACACCGGGGAGCTGTTTTTT | CSARNAGEPSNTGELFF
- | TRBJ2-1 | few | 16 | TRBV6-1 | TGTGCCAGCACGGAACCGGCTCGAAGCTCCTACAATGAGCAGTTCTTC | CASTEPARSSYNEQFF
- | TRBJ1-4 | many | 14 | TRBV18 | TGTGCCAGCTCACCAACTGCAACTAATGAAAAACTGTTTTTT | CASSPTATNEKLFF
TRBD2 | TRBJ2-7 | - | 18 | TRBV15 | TGTGCCACCAGCAGAGAGCTACCAGGACTAGCGGGAGCTAATGAGCAGTACTTC | CATSRELPGLAGANEQYF
- | TRBJ2-7 | - | 14 | TRBV6-4 | TGTGCCAGCAGTGACGCCCGGAGGGACTACGAGCAGTACTTC | CASSDARRDYEQYF
- | TRBJ2-5 | - | 14 | TRBV20-1 | TGCAGTGCCCGACTAGGCCCGTCCCAAGAGACCCAGTACTTC | CSARLGPSQETQYF
TRBD2 | TRBJ2-1 | - | 15 | TRBV20-1 | TGCAGTGCTAGAGGAGATCTAGCGGGGTACAATGAGCAGTTCTTC | CSARGDLAGYNEQFF
TRBD1 | TRBJ2-7 | - | 14 | TRBV6-2/TRBV6-3 | TGTGCCAGCAGAGAGGGACAGCTGTACAATGAGCAGTACTTC | CASREGQLYNEQYF
- | TRBJ2-7 | - | 14 | TRBV5-5 | TGTGCCAGCAGCTTGGTCGGGGTTATGGACGAGCAGTACTTC | CASSLVGVMDEQYF
TRBD2 | TRBJ2-7 | - | 12 | TRBV10-3 | TGTGCCATCTGGGGGGGGACCTACGAGCAGTACTTC | CAIWGGTYEQYF
- | TRBJ2-5 | few | 13 | TRBV7-9 | TGTGCCAGCTTAGGGGCTTCCCAAGAGACCCAGTACTTC | CASLGASQETQYF
- | TRBJ1-1 | - | 13 | TRBV6-6 | TGTGCCAGCAGTTACGCGGAAGCGGGAGAAGCTTTCTTT | CASSYAEAGEAFF
- | TRBJ2-3 | - | 14 | TRBV27 | TGTGCCAGCAGTTTAAACACCAACACAGATACGCAGTATTTT | CASSLNTNTDTQYF
TRBD2 | TRBJ2-5 | few | 18 | TRBV12-5 | TGTGCTAGTGGACCTTTTACTAGCGGGAGACCCGCGGGAGAGACCCAGTACTTC | CASGPFTSGRPAGETQYF
TRBD2 | TRBJ2-1 | few | 13 | TRBV28 | TGTGCCAGCATGAACGGGGGGAACAATGAGCAGTTCTTC | CASMNGGNNEQFF
TRBD1 | TRBJ1-5 | - | 14 | TRBV6-5 | TGTGCCAGCAGCGAGGGACAGCTGGGACAGCCCCAGCATTTT | CASSEGQLGQPQHF
- | TRBJ2-3 | few | 14 | TRBV11-2 | TGTGCCAGCAGCCCCAAGCTAGTTGCAGATACGCAGTATTTT | CASSPKLVADTQYF
- | TRBJ2-3 | - | 15 | TRBV20-1 | TGCAGTACTAGAGTAGCTGGGGCGGGCACAGATACGCAGTATTTT | CSTRVAGAGTDTQYF
- | TRBJ1-1 | - | 16 | TRBV15 | TGTGCCACCAGCAGAGAACAGCAGGACTTGAACACTGAAGCTTTCTTT | CATSREQQDLNTEAFF
TRBD2 | TRBJ2-1 | few | 21 | TRBV4-1 | TGCGCCAGCAGCCGTAGGCCAGGACTAGCGGGACTCCTTGGAGGTCGTAATGAGCAGTTCTTC | CASSRRPGLAGLLGGRNEQFF